The source of this T cell receptor (beta chain) is a study of T cell repertoires in cytomegalovirus infection. Study-wide results and caveats: Clonotypes of TCR beta that were HLA-C-restricted and CMV-specific dominated the ex vivo response.

Via MiXCR, TCRdb re-called the reads, giving one row per CDR3 protein. The sample has 200,000 to 300,000 distinct CDR3 sequences; around 8.7% are singletons. The CDR3 runs 13 residues. Trimming took 0 bases from V and 6 from J, leaving 7 bases between them. Germline V gene lookup returns CDR1 SGHRS and CDR2 YFSETQ. Ten or more counts support this clonotype. No antigen is known for it. The sample consisted of PBMCs. The sequence was collected from a human donor in good health (CMV status not recorded). Some clones in this sample may be carry-over from other donors' samples. The chain uses TRBV5-1 and TRBJ2-1, with unresolved D. CDR3 region: CASSLAAGNEQFF. CDR3 DNA: TGCGCCAGCAGCTTGGCGGCCGGCAATGAGCAGTTCTTC.